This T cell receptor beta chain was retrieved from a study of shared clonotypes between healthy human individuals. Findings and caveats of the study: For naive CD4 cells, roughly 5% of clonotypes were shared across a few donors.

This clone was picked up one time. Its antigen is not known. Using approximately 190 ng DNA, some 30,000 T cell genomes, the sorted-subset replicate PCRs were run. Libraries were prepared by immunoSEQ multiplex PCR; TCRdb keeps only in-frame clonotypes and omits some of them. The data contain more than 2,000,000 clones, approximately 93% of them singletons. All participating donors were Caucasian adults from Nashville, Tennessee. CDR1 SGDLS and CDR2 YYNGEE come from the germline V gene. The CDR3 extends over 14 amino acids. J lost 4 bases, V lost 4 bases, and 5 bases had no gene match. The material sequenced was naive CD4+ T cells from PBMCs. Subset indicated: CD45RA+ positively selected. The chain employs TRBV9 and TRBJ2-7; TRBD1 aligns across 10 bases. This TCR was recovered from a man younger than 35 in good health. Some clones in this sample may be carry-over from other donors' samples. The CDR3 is CASSRDRGQYEQYF. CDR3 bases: TGTGCCAGCAGCCGGGACAGGGGTCAGTACGAGCAGTACTTC.